The present T cell receptor (beta chain) was sequenced within a study of cytomegalovirus exposure and HLA in healthy donors. The PCR was carried out with 60 Vbeta primers and 13 Jbeta primers. Method: immunoSEQ multiplex PCR; TCRdb's copy keeps in-frame clones and lacks some. The sample lists about 120,000 clones, roughly 71% occurring once. CDR3 size: 13 residues. Germline lookup yields CDR1 KGHSH and CDR2 LQKENI. V lost 3 bases, J lost 4 bases, and 9 bases lay in between. This rearrangement joins TRBV18 to TRBJ1-2, with D perhaps matching TRBD1 (5 bases). The receptor was isolated from a woman in her forties in good health and CMV-seropositive. The sequenced sample was PBMCs. CDR3 sequence (DNA): TGTGCCAGCTCACCTGACAGCATCTATGGCTACACCTTC. Translation gives CASSPDSIYGYTF.